This TCR beta chain was found in a study of control samples from healthy donors and cancer patients. Germline CDR1 SNHLY, CDR2 FYNNEI. The junction had 4 bases not matched to a gene; V was cut back by 1 base and J by 6 bases. This CDR3 comprises 15 residues. Assay: immunoSEQ multiplex PCR; the TCRdb copy retains only in-frame clones and omits some. The table lists 90,000 to 150,000 clones, around 88% of them singletons. The chain recombines TRBV2 with TRBJ2-1, with 9 bases aligning to TRBD2. Sequencing was done on a sample of blood. The receptor was derived from a man between 40 and 49 years old in good health. This CDR3 is CASSEGAGGLNEQFF. The CDR3 nucleotides are TGTGCCAGCAGTGAAGGTGCGGGGGGGCTCAATGAGCAGTTCTTC.